These 27 T cell receptor beta chains share one sample of origin, sequenced in a study of Ad26.COV2.S vaccination and SARS-CoV-2 variants. The treatment: roughly 19 received Ad26.COV2.S at low or high dose, single or two shots; several received placebo; per-sample allocation not given. Collection of the samples took place on day 63 after the first injection of vaccine or placebo. Sequencing used immunoSEQ multiplex PCR; TCRdb keeps in-frame clones, though not all of them. The data hold fewer than 600,000 clones, with roughly nine tenths observed a single time. The starting material was peripheral blood, obtained in a trial of Ad26.COV2.S vaccine versus placebo. The receptors originated from a person between 18 and 65 years old who received the Ad26.COV2.S COVID-19 vaccine or a placebo.

This clone was observed a few times. This chain links TRBV25-1 with TRBJ2-7; 7 positions match TRBD1. J lost 5 bases, V lost 5 bases, and 9 bases had no gene match. Germline-derived CDR1 and CDR2 are MGHDK and SYGVNS. This CDR3 is built from 14 residues. The CDR3 sequence is CASSQPGTAHEQYF. As DNA, the CDR3 is TGTGCCAGCAGTCAACCGGGGACAGCCCACGAGCAGTACTTC.

The rearrangement links TRBV7-3 to TRBJ2-7; 10 bases are shared with TRBD1. J gave up 2 bases and V 5 bases, and 6 bases lay outside the gene matches. This CDR3 has 15 residues. The germline CDR1 and CDR2 sequences are SGHTA and FQGTGA. CDR3 coding DNA: TGTGCCAGCAGCCTGGGACAGGGGCGAACCTACGAGCAGTACTTC. Protein: CASSLGQGRTYEQYF.

The V and J genes are TRBV29-1 and TRBJ1-1, with D possibly TRBD1 on 6 matching bases. Germline V gene sequence: CDR1 SQVTM, CDR2 ANQGSEA. This CDR3 is built from 13 residues. The V end lost 6 bases, the J end lost 1 base, and 12 bases lay between the germline ends. The chain's CDR3 is CSVRGTQNTEAFF. The CDR3 DNA is TGCAGCGTGCGCGGGACACAGAACACTGAAGCTTTCTTT.

The chain combines TRBV7-2 with TRBJ2-3, with D perhaps TRBD2 (5 bases). V was trimmed by 5 bases and J by 2 bases, leaving 14 bases between them. Germline V lookup: CDR1 SGHTA, CDR2 FQGNSA. There are 15 residues in the CDR3. For the CDR3, the DNA is TGTGCCAGCAGCCTAGGACTGGACCACACAGATACGCAGTATTTT. Translation gives CASSLGLDHTDTQYF.

The rearrangement uses TRBV6-5 and TRBJ2-5, with D perhaps TRBD1 (5 bases). The length of the CDR3 is 16 residues. Germline V gene data show CDR1 as MNHEY and CDR2 as SVGAGI. V lost 0 bases and J 0 bases, leaving 11 bases between the germline ends. CDR3 sequence: CASSYSNTGNQETQYF. The DNA of the CDR3 is TGTGCCAGCAGTTACTCAAATACAGGAAACCAAGAGACCCAGTACTTC.

The chain is built from TRBV5-6 and TRBJ2-1, with a possible D match to TRBD2 (5 bases). CDR1 and CDR2 (germline): SGHDT, YYEEEE. CDR3 length equals 17 residues. Deletions cut 5 bases from V and 0 bases from J, with 18 bases between. As DNA, the CDR3 is TGTGCCAGCAGTCGCGACCCAAAGCGGAGCTCCTACAATGAGCAGTTCTTC. It yields the protein CASSRDPKRSSYNEQFF. Based on the CDR3 plus reference TRBV5-6 and TRBJ2-1, the full variable domain is DAGVTQSPTHLIKTRGQQVTLRCSPKSGHDTVSWYQQALGQGPQFIFQYYEEEERQRGNFPDRFSGHQFPNYSSELNVNALLLGDSALYLCASSRDPKRSSYNEQFFGPGTRLTVL.

The V call is TRBV29-1, the J call TRBJ2-3, with 10 bases aligning to TRBD2. The CDR3 totals 15 residues. Germline-derived CDR1 and CDR2 are SQVTM and ANQGSEA. The V gene end was trimmed by 5 bases and the J gene end by 6 bases; junction bases not matched to a gene: 11. The CDR3 is CSVPRLAGDGDTQYF. The CDR3 region has the DNA TGCAGCGTTCCACGGCTAGCGGGAGATGGGGATACGCAGTATTTT.

The chain has TRBV10-3 and TRBJ1-2; D gene unclear. The germline V gene has CDR1 ENHRY and CDR2 SYGVKD. CDR3 length: 11 amino acids. Trimming cost V 4 bases and J 8 bases, with 8 bases left between them. The chain's CDR3 is CAISGDIGYTF. DNA for the CDR3: TGTGCCATCAGTGGAGACATAGGCTACACCTTC.

The sample holds one count of this clone. This rearrangement joins TRBV5-1 to TRBJ1-5, with D unclear. In germline, CDR1 is SGHRS, CDR2 YFSETQ. Trimming took off 0 bases at V and 3 bases at J, with 4 bases between the two ends. This CDR3 is 13 amino acids long. In nucleotides, the CDR3 is TGCGCCAGCAGCTTGGCTGTCAATCAGCCCCAGCATTTT. Residues: CASSLAVNQPQHF.

The chain joins TRBV18 to TRBJ1-1; tentatively, D is TRBD1 (5 bases). With 2 bases removed from V and 4 bases from J, the gap between germline ends came to 14 bases. CDR1 and CDR2 from the germline V gene are KGHSH and LQKENI. The CDR3 totals 15 residues. The CDR3 loop is CASSPFDSLGTEAFF. The DNA for the CDR3 is TGTGCCAGCTCACCATTTGACAGCCTGGGCACTGAAGCTTTCTTT.

The V call is TRBV6-6, the J call TRBJ2-1, with 7 bases lining up with TRBD1. Losses at the gene ends were 10 bases for V and 6 bases for J; bases not matched to a gene: 12. The CDR3 totals 14 residues. Germline-derived CDR1 and CDR2 are MNHNY and SVGAGI (reference sequence). The CDR3 nucleotides are TGTGCCACCCAAGGTCGGGGACAGAGCAATGAGCAGTTCTTC. Encoded protein: CATQGRGQSNEQFF.

V is TRBV19 and J is TRBJ1-2; 7 nucleotides line up with TRBD1. Germline assignment: CDR1 LNHDA and CDR2 SQIVND (reference sequence). The length of the CDR3 is 14 residues. With V trimmed by 4 bases and J by 9 bases, 11 bases remained unmatched. CDR3 loop: CASSRGGVFSSYTF. CDR3 coding DNA: TGTGCCAGTAGTAGAGGGGGCGTATTTTCAAGCTACACCTTC.

This clone has just a few counts. The chain uses TRBV2 and TRBJ1-3; D is ambiguous. Germline CDR1 SNHLY, CDR2 FYNNEI. The CDR3 extends over 11 amino acids. The V gene lost 6 bases and the J gene lost 12 bases, with 12 bases spanning the gap. The CDR3 loop reads CASRADGDIYF. In DNA form, the CDR3 reads TGTGCCAGCAGAGCCGACGGAGACATATATTTT.

This clone was recorded once. The V and J genes are TRBV28 and TRBJ2-3; TRBD1 aligns across 7 bases. Germline values: CDR1 MDHEN, CDR2 SYDVKM. The CDR3 contains 13 residues. V was clipped by 7 bases and J by 2 bases; unmatched bases: 3. The CDR3 reads CASKTGDTDTQYF. The CDR3, as DNA: TGTGCCAGCAAAACAGGGGACACAGATACGCAGTATTTT.

The genes are TRBV19 and TRBJ1-1; unclear D gene. The CDR3 has 12 residues. The germline V gene encodes CDR1 LNHDA and CDR2 SQIVND (reference sequence). Between the trimmed V and J ends, which lost 3 bases and 5 bases, there was a span of 7 bases. CDR3 protein: CASSIGVTEAFF. CDR3 in DNA: TGTGCCAGTAGTATCGGGGTAACTGAAGCTTTCTTT.

This chain connects TRBV29-1 to TRBJ1-1; unclear D gene. V gave up 3 bases and J gave up 4 bases, with 9 bases separating them. The germline V gene has CDR1 SQVTM and CDR2 ANQGSEA. CDR3 length: 12 amino acids. CDR3 in amino acids: CSVEQQITEAFF. The CDR3 region has the DNA TGCAGCGTTGAGCAACAGATCACTGAAGCTTTCTTT.

The rearrangement links TRBV3-1 (or the pseudogene TRBV3-2) to TRBJ2-5; no definite D call. This CDR3 is built from 13 residues. With 4 bases removed from V and 2 bases from J, the gap between germline ends came to 8 bases. Germline V gives CDR1 LGHDT, CDR2 YNNKEL (reference sequence). CDR3 DNA sequence: TGTGCCAGCAGCCGTCAACTTCAAGAGACCCAGTACTTC. Protein product: CASSRQLQETQYF.

The rearrangement links TRBV10-3 to TRBJ2-5, with 7 positions matching TRBD2. The CDR3 is made up of 17 amino acids. In germline, CDR1 is ENHRY, CDR2 SYGVKD. Germline trimming cut 0 bases from V and 1 base from J; bases unmatched to any gene: 8. The CDR3 DNA reads as TGTGCCATCAGTGAGTCGCAGCCTAGCGGTATCCAAGAGACCCAGTACTTC. Translation: CAISESQPSGIQETQYF.

This rearrangement joins TRBV19 to TRBJ1-6, with a tentative D call TRBD1 (5 bases). This CDR3 comprises 17 residues. Trimming shortened V by 5 bases and J by 1 base, and 15 bases separated the two germline ends. In germline, CDR1 is LNHDA, CDR2 SQIVND (reference sequence). CDR3 in amino acids: CASSPGGGRSYNSPLHF. CDR3 DNA sequence: TGTGCCAGTAGTCCCGGGGGAGGTCGATCCTATAATTCACCCCTCCACTTT.

This sequence joins TRBV7-3 and TRBJ2-1; 7 nucleotides agree with TRBD2. Germline V CDR1 and CDR2: SGHTA, FQGTGA. There are 13 residues in the CDR3. Unmatched junction bases numbered 12, after V lost 5 bases and J lost 14 bases. The CDR3 DNA follows: TGTGCCAGCAGCCCGAGTTCTAGCGGATTGAAGTTCTTC. Translation gives CASSPSSSGLKFF.

The gene calls are TRBV7-9 and TRBJ1-1; no clear D gene. Trimming left V 5 bases short and J 7 bases short, with 17 bases between. Germline CDR1 SEHNR, CDR2 FQNEAQ (reference sequence). The CDR3 loop spans 14 amino acids. CDR3 in DNA: TGTGCCAGCAGCGAAAATGACGGAATTCGTGAAGCTTTCTTT. It yields the protein CASSENDGIREAFF.

The V call is TRBV19, the J call TRBJ2-7, with D tentatively TRBD2 (6 bases). The germline V gene encodes CDR1 LNHDA and CDR2 SQIVND (reference sequence). This CDR3 comprises 13 residues. V lost 3 bases, J lost 4 bases, and 10 bases lay in between. The CDR3 DNA reads as TGTGCCAGTAGTATCGTTGGGAGGTACGAGCAGTACTTC. Translating gives CASSIVGRYEQYF.

The CDR3 sequence: CAWIRGGSTDTQYF. The CDR3 DNA sequence: TGTGCCTGGATTCGGGGGGGTAGCACAGATACGCAGTATTTT. J is TRBJ2-3 and V is TRBV30; 8 bases fit TRBD2. The CDR3 has 14 residues. Germline V gene lookup returns CDR1 GTSNPN and CDR2 SVGIG (reference sequence). V lost 4 bases, J lost 0 bases, and 3 bases stayed unmatched. Full variable domain (remainder filled in from reference TRBV30 and TRBJ2-3): SQTIHQWPATLVQPVGSPLSLECTVEGTSNPNLYWYRQAAGRGLQLLFYSVGIGQISSEVPQNLSASRPQDRQFILSSKKLLLSDSGFYLCAWIRGGSTDTQYFGPGTRLTVL.

The chain carries TRBV6-6 and TRBJ2-7; TRBD2 is a possible D gene (6 bases). Trimming removed 0 bases from V and 6 bases from J, with 6 bases in between. Germline CDR1 and CDR2: MNHNY and SVGAGI (reference sequence). CDR3 size: 12 residues. The CDR3 reads CASSYSGSEQYF. Here the CDR3 DNA reads TGTGCCAGCAGTTACTCCGGGAGCGAGCAGTACTTC.

This CDR3 reads CASSPGTGGRWANVLTF. CDR3 bases: TGTGCCAGCTCACCAGGGACAGGGGGCCGGTGGGCCAACGTCCTGACTTTC. The J gene is TRBJ2-6, the V gene TRBV18; 12 bases line up with TRBD1. CDR3 length: 17 amino acids. The germline V gene has CDR1 KGHSH and CDR2 LQKENI. V dropped 2 bases and J dropped 5; count of bases not matched to a gene: 4. Complete variable domain (other parts from reference TRBV18 and TRBJ2-6): NAGVMQNPRHLVRRRGQEARLRCSPMKGHSHVYWYRQLPEEGLKFMVYLQKENIIDESGMPKERFSAEFPKEGPSILRIQQVVRGDSAAYFCASSPGTGGRWANVLTFGAGSRLTVL.

The chain couples TRBV27 to TRBJ2-1; D may be TRBD1 (5 bases). V lost 2 bases to trimming and J lost 3 bases, with 23 bases between them. The V gene's germline CDR1 is MNHEY and CDR2 SMNVEV (reference sequence). The CDR3 totals 19 residues. The CDR3 DNA reads as TGTGCCAGCAGTTTAGGCCCCCTCCTAGGTAGTAGGGGCTACAATGAGCAGTTCTTC. It specifies CASSLGPLLGSRGYNEQFF.

This chain links TRBV9 with TRBJ2-1; no reliable D call. Germline V CDR1 and CDR2: SGDLS, YYNGEE. CDR3 length: 15 residues. Trimming removed 3 bases at V and 5 bases at J, with 15 bases between. Here the CDR3 DNA reads TGTGCCAGCAGCGCAAACGGCCAGACCCACAATGAGCAGTTCTTC. Translation: CASSANGQTHNEQFF. Full variable domain (rest looked up from reference TRBV9 and TRBJ2-1): DSGVTQTPKHLITATGQRVTLRCSPRSGDLSVYWYQQSLDQGLQFLIQYYNGEERAKGNILERFSAQQFPDLHSELNLSSLELGDSALYFCASSANGQTHNEQFFGPGTRLTVL.